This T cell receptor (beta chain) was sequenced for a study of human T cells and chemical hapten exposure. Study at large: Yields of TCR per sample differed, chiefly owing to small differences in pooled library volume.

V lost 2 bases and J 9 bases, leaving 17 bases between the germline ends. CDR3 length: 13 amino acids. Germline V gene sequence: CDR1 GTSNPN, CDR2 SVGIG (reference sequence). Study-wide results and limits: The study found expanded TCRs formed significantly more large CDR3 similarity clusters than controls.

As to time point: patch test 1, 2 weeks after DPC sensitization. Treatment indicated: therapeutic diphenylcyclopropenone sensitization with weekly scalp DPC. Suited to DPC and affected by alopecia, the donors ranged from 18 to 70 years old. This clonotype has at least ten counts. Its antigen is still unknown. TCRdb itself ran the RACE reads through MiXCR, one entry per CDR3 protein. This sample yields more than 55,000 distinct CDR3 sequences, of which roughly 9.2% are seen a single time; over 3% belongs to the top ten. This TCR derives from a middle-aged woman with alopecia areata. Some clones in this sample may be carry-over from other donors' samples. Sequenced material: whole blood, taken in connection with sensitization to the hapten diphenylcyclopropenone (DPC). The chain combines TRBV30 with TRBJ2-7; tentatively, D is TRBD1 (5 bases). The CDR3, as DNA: TGTGCCTGGAGTCTTACGGAAACAGGCACGCAGTACTTC. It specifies CAWSLTETGTQYF.